The next 26 T cell receptor beta chains were all read from a single sample in a study of cytomegalovirus exposure and HLA in healthy donors. Researchers ran the PCR with 60 Vbeta and 13 Jbeta primers. The repertoire was sequenced with immunoSEQ multiplex PCR; TCRdb's copy has only in-frame clones and lacks some. The table includes 120,000 to 150,000 clones, over 70% detected once. The sample comprised PBMCs. The receptors shown here come from a man in his forties in good health and CMV-seropositive.

In its sample, this clone was seen once. The genes are TRBV9 and TRBJ1-6, with D possibly TRBD1 on 6 matching bases. The CDR3 is made up of 15 amino acids. V lost 4 bases to trimming and J lost 9 bases, with 17 bases between them. The germline V gene has CDR1 SGDLS and CDR2 YYNGEE. The CDR3 spells CASSPQGSSGSPLHF. The CDR3, as DNA: TGTGCCAGCAGCCCACAGGGCTCCTCGGGTTCACCCCTCCACTTT.

The gene calls are TRBV5-4 and TRBJ1-6; 7 nucleotides match TRBD1. V shed 5 bases, J shed 10 bases, and the junction held 9 bases outside the gene matches. The CDR3 consists of 14 residues. Germline assignment: CDR1 SGHNT and CDR2 YYREEE (reference sequence). CDR3 residues: CASSLRGSVSPLHF. CDR3 sequence (DNA): TGTGCCAGCAGTCTCAGGGGGTCTGTCTCACCCCTCCACTTT.

The chain uses TRBV5-1 and TRBJ1-6; a possible D gene is TRBD1 (5 bases). The CDR3 is 15 residues long. Between the trimmed V and J ends, which lost 0 bases and 5 bases, there was a span of 9 bases. The germline gives CDR1 SGHRS, CDR2 YFSETQ. The CDR3 bases are TGCGCCAGCAGCTTGGTGGGCAGGGATAATTCACCCCTCCACTTT. Encoded protein: CASSLVGRDNSPLHF.

This sequence joins TRBV27 and TRBJ1-1; 8 bases are a match to TRBD1. Germline V gives CDR1 MNHEY, CDR2 SMNVEV (reference sequence). After removal of 7 bases from V and 2 bases from J, the junction contained 6 bases not matched to a gene. The CDR3 loop spans 14 amino acids. CDR3 region: CASTPGTGNTEAFF. The CDR3 coding sequence is TGTGCCAGCACCCCCGGGACAGGAAACACTGAAGCTTTCTTT.

V usage is TRBV25-1 and J usage is TRBJ1-1; D gene unclear. This CDR3 spans 13 amino acids. Germline CDR1 is MGHDK and CDR2 is SYGVNS. V was cut by 6 bases and J by 1 base, with 9 bases left in between. The CDR3 sequence is CASSRPGNTEAFF. In DNA, the CDR3 is TGTGCCAGCAGCCGACCGGGGAACACTGAAGCTTTCTTT.

V gene TRBV20-1 combines with J gene TRBJ2-7; D is undetermined. Germline V gene sequence: CDR1 DFQATT, CDR2 SNEGSKA (reference sequence). Trimming stripped 2 bases from V and 3 bases from J, with 5 bases between. CDR3 length: 11 residues. CDR3 amino acids: CSARQIYEQYF. CDR3 in DNA: TGCAGTGCTAGACAGATCTACGAGCAGTACTTC.

CDR3 protein: CASSVTGTTEAFF. CDR3 in DNA: TGTGCCAGCAGCGTGACAGGGACCACTGAAGCTTTCTTT. The chain combines TRBV9 with TRBJ1-1; 7 positions agree with TRBD1. Germline trimming cut 2 bases from V and 4 bases from J; bases unmatched to any gene: 2. Germline lookup yields CDR1 SGDLS and CDR2 YYNGEE. The CDR3 totals 13 residues.

This clone was counted a few times. The V and J genes are TRBV5-1 and TRBJ2-3, with D possibly matching TRBD2 (7 bases). The CDR3 extends over 20 amino acids. The germline gives CDR1 SGHRS, CDR2 YFSETQ. V was pared by 3 bases and J by 2 bases, with 28 bases between. This CDR3 reads CASSSLPRTMGRGHTDTQYF. DNA for the CDR3: TGCGCCAGCAGCTCCCTCCCCCGGACCATGGGGAGGGGACACACAGATACGCAGTATTTT.

On this clone itself: The identical CDR3 is also encoded by other nucleotide sequences in the sample. The rearrangement joins TRBV6-5 to TRBJ1-6, with 7 bases that match TRBD1. Germline CDR1 reads MNHEY; CDR2 reads SVGAGI. This CDR3 comprises 15 residues. V gave up 8 bases and J gave up 2 bases; unmatched junction bases: 6. CDR3 in DNA: TGTGCCAGCTCAGACAGGGTAACCTATAATTCACCCCTCCACTTT. This translates into CASSDRVTYNSPLHF.

The rearrangement links TRBV6-5 to TRBJ2-6; TRBD2 might be the D (6 bases). Trimming left V 5 bases short and J 3 bases short, with 11 bases between. The CDR3 runs 15 residues. The germline V gene encodes CDR1 MNHEY and CDR2 SVGAGI. The CDR3 region has the DNA TGTGCCAGCAGTCGCTGGGGGGATGGGGCCAACGTCCTGACTTTC. Its translation: CASSRWGDGANVLTF.

The chain carries TRBV5-4 and TRBJ1-2, with 9 bases lining up with TRBD1. CDR1 is SGHNT, CDR2 YYREEE, per germline (reference sequence). V lost 2 bases, J lost 5 bases, and 4 bases stayed unmatched. The CDR3 contains 14 residues. The CDR3 sequence: CASSLRTGDYGYTF. CDR3 nucleotides: TGTGCCAGCAGCTTAAGGACAGGGGATTATGGCTACACCTTC.

The chain links TRBV7-9 to TRBJ2-5, with TRBD2 matching 7 bases. Germline-derived CDR1 and CDR2 are SEHNR and FQNEAQ (reference sequence). This CDR3 has 13 amino acids. With 2 bases clipped from V and 4 bases from J, the junction kept 1 base outside the gene matches. The CDR3 DNA sequence: TGTGCCAGCAGCTTAAGGGAGGGAGAGACCCAGTACTTC. It encodes CASSLREGETQYF.

Comments on this clone: The sample carries other DNA sequences with the same CDR3. The chain links TRBV7-9 to TRBJ1-4; maybe TRBD1 (6 bases). The CDR3 sequence is 15 residues long. Germline CDR1 SEHNR, CDR2 FQNEAQ (reference sequence). Trimming pared 1 base from V and 0 bases from J, leaving 6 bases between. The CDR3 region is CASSLGQATNEKLFF. The CDR3 bases are TGTGCCAGCAGCTTAGGACAGGCAACTAATGAAAAACTGTTTTTT.

This rearrangement joins TRBV7-2 to TRBJ2-7, with no clear D. Germline V CDR1 and CDR2: SGHTA, FQGNSA. Trimming pared 3 bases from V and 1 base from J, leaving 7 bases between. The CDR3 has 13 amino acids. The CDR3 sequence is CASSFMLSYEQYF. Here the CDR3 DNA reads TGTGCCAGCAGCTTTATGTTGTCCTACGAGCAGTACTTC.

The chain carries TRBV12-5 and TRBJ2-7; D not resolved. Germline values: CDR1 LGHNT, CDR2 FRNRAP. The CDR3 length is 15 residues. Between the trimmed V and J ends, which lost 3 bases and 1 base, there was a span of 13 bases. CDR3 DNA sequence: TGTGCTAGTGGTTTTGGCCAGTTCCCATCCTACGAGCAGTACTTC. Protein: CASGFGQFPSYEQYF.

The rearrangement uses TRBV5-1 and TRBJ1-2; 7 bases fit TRBD1. Germline values: CDR1 SGHRS, CDR2 YFSETQ. This CDR3 is built from 14 residues. Unmatched junction bases numbered 5, after V lost 2 bases and J lost 4 bases. The CDR3 here is CASSFSRTGYGYTF. The CDR3 nucleotides read TGCGCCAGCAGCTTCTCTAGGACAGGCTATGGCTACACCTTC.

The rearrangement links TRBV7-8 to TRBJ1-6; TRBD1 might be the D (5 bases). With 3 bases removed from V and 7 bases from J, the gap between germline ends came to 10 bases. CDR1 and CDR2 (germline): SGHVS, FQNEAQ. The CDR3 is 14 residues long. Here the CDR3 reads CASSLGLTNSPLHF. Written as DNA, the CDR3 is TGTGCCAGCAGCTTGGGACTGACAAATTCACCCCTCCACTTT. The full variable domain, its missing parts supplied by reference TRBV7-8 and TRBJ1-6, is GAGVSQSPRYKVAKRGQDVALRCDPISGHVSLFWYQQALGQGPEFLTYFQNEAQLDKSGLPSDRFFAERPEGSVSTLKIQRTQQEDSAVYLCASSLGLTNSPLHFGNGTRLTVT.

This clone has only a few counts. The CDR3, as DNA: TGTGCCAGCAGCCGCGGGCCAGCCTCTAATGAAAAACTGTTTTTT. It translates to CASSRGPASNEKLFF. The chain is built from TRBV5-5 and TRBJ1-4; D not certain. Germline CDR1 SGHKS, CDR2 YYEKEE (reference sequence). CDR3 length: 15 amino acids. Trimming stripped 4 bases from V and 3 bases from J, with 13 bases between.

This chain joins TRBV4-2 and TRBJ2-5, with 9 bases fitting TRBD2. The V gene end was trimmed by 2 bases and the J gene end by 5 bases; junction bases not matched to a gene: 12. This CDR3 comprises 17 residues. Germline V lookup: CDR1 LGHNA, CDR2 YNFKEQ. The CDR3 is CASSQTQIAGAAETQYF. The CDR3 nucleotides are TGTGCCAGCAGCCAAACCCAGATAGCGGGAGCGGCGGAGACCCAGTACTTC.

The CDR3 DNA is TGTGCCATCAGTGGCCCTCTGGACGGCGGGGAATACAATGAGCAGTTCTTC. It translates to CAISGPLDGGEYNEQFF. This rearrangement joins TRBV10-3 to TRBJ2-1, with a weak D call TRBD2 (6 bases). This CDR3 contains 17 residues. CDR1 is ENHRY and CDR2 is SYGVKD in the germline V gene. V was clipped by 4 bases and J by 4 bases, with 20 bases between them.

The chain joins TRBV27 to TRBJ1-2; a weak D match, TRBD1 (6 bases). Germline CDR1 reads MNHEY; CDR2 reads SMNVEV (reference sequence). The V and J ends lost 6 bases and 2 bases respectively, with 13 bases between them. The CDR3 has 14 residues. The CDR3 loop is CASRRQAGNYGYTF. The CDR3 nucleotides are TGTGCCAGCAGGCGACAGGCTGGGAACTATGGCTACACCTTC.

The sample holds a few counts of this clone. The J gene is TRBJ1-1, the V gene TRBV7-2, with TRBD1 matching 7 bases. The CDR3 contains 12 residues. Germline CDR1 reads SGHTA; CDR2 reads FQGNSA. V gave up 3 bases and J gave up 10 bases; unmatched junction bases: 5. The CDR3 DNA is TGTGCCAGCAGCTTGACAGGGCAGGTAGCTTTCTTT. Protein: CASSLTGQVAFF.

The rearrangement joins TRBV29-1 to TRBJ2-1; D perhaps matches TRBD2 (6 bases). This CDR3 comprises 10 residues. Deletions cut 6 bases from V and 14 bases from J, with 14 bases between. Germline V gives CDR1 SQVTM, CDR2 ANQGSEA. CDR3: CSVYTSLEFF. The CDR3 DNA follows: TGCAGCGTCTACACTAGCTTGGAGTTCTTC.

This clone was counted a single time. This CDR3 is CASSRTSGRGEETQYF. For the CDR3, the DNA is TGTGCCAGCAGCCGGACTAGCGGGAGGGGTGAAGAGACCCAGTACTTC. The V call is TRBV4-2, the J call TRBJ2-5, with 15 nucleotides matching TRBD2. The CDR3 runs 16 residues. Germline V gene data show CDR1 as LGHNA and CDR2 as YNFKEQ. V shed 4 bases, J shed 3 bases, and the junction held 3 bases outside the gene matches.

The rearrangement uses TRBV19 and TRBJ1-2; a weak D match, TRBD1 (5 bases). The CDR3 runs 16 residues. Trimming stripped 3 bases from V and 6 bases from J, with 20 bases between. Per germline, CDR1 LNHDA and CDR2 SQIVND (reference sequence). Here the CDR3 reads CASSISPPQGPHGYTF. CDR3 bases: TGTGCCAGTAGTATTAGCCCCCCCCAGGGTCCGCATGGCTACACCTTC.

The genes are TRBV6-1 and TRBJ2-7; TRBD1 is a possible D gene (5 bases). From germline, CDR1 is MNHNS and CDR2 SASEGT. The CDR3 loop spans 14 amino acids. Trimming shortened V by 4 bases and J by 1 base, and 11 bases separated the two germline ends. The CDR3, as DNA: TGTGCCAGCAGTGTTCCGACAGCTTCCTACGAGCAGTACTTC. Translation: CASSVPTASYEQYF.